These T cell receptor beta chains were read from a single sample in a study of T cells in localized non-small cell lung cancer. TCRdb's copy holds only in-frame clones and misses some; the assay was immunoSEQ multiplex PCR. The sample lists about 53,000 clones, over 70% occurring once. Source: peripheral blood mononuclear cells, taken before any cancer treatment. These receptors were obtained from a man between 40 and 75 years old with stage III lung adenocarcinoma. The CDR3 runs from the conserved cysteine through the conserved F or W.

j_call v_call cdr3_aa
TRBJ2-1 TRBV7-9 CASSPGTADNEQFF
TRBJ2-7 TRBV6-6 CASSSGLARYEQYF
TRBJ1-5 TRBV7-2 CASSLVMGGGQPQHF
TRBJ2-5 TRBV7-9 CASSLEEAGYQETQYF
TRBJ2-2 TRBV18 CASSPASTNTGELFF
TRBJ1-4 TRBV6-1 CASSGQQGAGEKLFF
TRBJ2-3 TRBV19 CASQNTDTQYF
TRBJ1-1 TRBV5-1 CASSLGWGENTEAFF
TRBJ1-5 TRBV19 CASSDVQGRHQPQHF
TRBJ1-6 TRBV11-2 CASSPPLGQGAVDNSPLHF
TRBJ2-1 TRBV6-1 CASIQGITSYNEQFF
TRBJ1-2 TRBV28 CASSIPGIRGYTF
TRBJ2-2 TRBV7-7 CASRLSVSGELFF
TRBJ1-2 TRBV7-9 CASSLEGGAYGYTF
TRBJ2-3 TRBV2 CASKPKATDTQYF
TRBJ1-6 TRBV19 CASSISGQSVALHF
TRBJ1-1 TRBV10-3 CAIAQGVEAFF
TRBJ2-7 TRBV13 CASSLGQGSNYEQYF
TRBJ1-1 TRBV5-6 CASSVYRGTEAFF
TRBJ2-7 TRBV10-3 CAISEGTGEVYEQYF
TRBJ1-3 TRBV18 CASSDMQEGSNTIYF
TRBJ2-7 TRBV19 CASSIETGITGQYF
TRBJ1-3 TRBV5-1 CASSRGQGVGNTIYF
TRBJ1-5 TRBV7-3 CASSQQEGQPQHF
TRBJ2-1 TRBV5-5 CASSFEWVERVDNEQFF
TRBJ2-7 TRBV5-3 CARSLAQGVGTTFEQYF
TRBJ2-3 TRBV6-1 CASSEPGQGADTQYF
TRBJ1-6 TRBV9 CASSARHPGRKDSPLHF
TRBJ2-5 TRBV7-9 CASSRTGTSGGKETQYF
TRBJ1-3 TRBV7-9 CASSLLFSRGRAGNTIYF
TRBJ2-7 TRBV5-8 CASSSGQGLLYEQYF
TRBJ2-5 TRBV11-3 CASSPGLAGGPVSETQYF
TRBJ2-5 TRBV2 CASVGPKFGQYF
TRBJ2-7 TRBV5-1 CASSLTGQGLGEQYF
TRBJ2-1 TRBV29-1 CSVEVSGGDEQFF
TRBJ1-3 TRBV5-5 CASRPTRSGNTIYF
TRBJ1-1 TRBV29-1 CSVLTGGYTEAFF
TRBJ1-3 TRBV7-9 CGSVGESYSGNTIYF
TRBJ1-4 TRBV7-9 CASSWTGDEKLFF
TRBJ2-1 TRBV6-1 CASSEEWLAGGHEQFF
TRBJ2-4 TRBV5-1 CASSPLAGGSNIQYF
TRBJ2-3 TRBV7-6 CASSPGTDTDTQYF
TRBJ1-5 TRBV5-6 CASEGIFQGSNQPQHF
TRBJ1-2 TRBV30 CAWSVQGDLYGYTF
TRBJ2-4 TRBV7-3 CASSSPSDDIQYF
TRBJ1-1 TRBV6-6 CASSYIGGYTEAFF
TRBJ1-4 TRBV6-5 CASSYSIGGSRKLFF
TRBJ2-7 TRBV7-8 CASSSHGGGSYEQYF
TRBJ1-1 TRBV11-3 CASSQAGGTEAFF
TRBJ2-7 TRBV6-1 CASRPAGVSGEQYF